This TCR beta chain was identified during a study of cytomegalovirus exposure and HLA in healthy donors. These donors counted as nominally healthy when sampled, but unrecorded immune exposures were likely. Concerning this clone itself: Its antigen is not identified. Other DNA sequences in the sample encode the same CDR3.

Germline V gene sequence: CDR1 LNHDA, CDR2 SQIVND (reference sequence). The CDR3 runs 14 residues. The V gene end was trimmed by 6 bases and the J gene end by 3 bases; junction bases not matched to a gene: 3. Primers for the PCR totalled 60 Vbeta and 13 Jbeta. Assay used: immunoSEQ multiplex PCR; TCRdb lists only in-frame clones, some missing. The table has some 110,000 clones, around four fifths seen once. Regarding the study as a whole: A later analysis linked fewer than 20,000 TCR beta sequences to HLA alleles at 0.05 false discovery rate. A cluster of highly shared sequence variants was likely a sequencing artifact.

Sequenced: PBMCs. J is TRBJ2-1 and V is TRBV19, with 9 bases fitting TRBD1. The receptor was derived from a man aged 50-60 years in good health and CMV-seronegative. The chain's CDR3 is CASSGQGYYNEQFF. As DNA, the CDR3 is TGTGCCAGTAGCGGACAGGGGTACTACAATGAGCAGTTCTTC.